The rows below give T cell receptor beta chains drawn from one sample of a study of T cell responses to AZD1222 COVID-19 vaccine. Using immunoSEQ multiplex PCR, the repertoire was profiled, and TCRdb retains in-frame clones only, with some absent. The repertoire includes some 60,000 clones, over 65% of them detected once, and roughly 3.5% sits in the top ten. Here the sequenced sample was peripheral blood, taken 28 days after the second AZD1222 dose. These receptors originate from an adult who received the AZD1222 COVID-19 vaccine. The CDR3 runs from the conserved cysteine through the conserved F or W. The order of the fields is J gene, V gene, D gene, clone size, CDR3 protein, CDR3 DNA. The D gene is left open where the match is weak. Expanded clones get a size class; other rows say once, few or many, or leave the size out.

>TRBJ2-2|TRBV5-4|.|.
CASSLAGARAGELFF
TGTGCCAGCAGCTTGGCCGGGGCCAGGGCCGGGGAGCTGTTTTTT
>TRBJ2-1|TRBV28|.|.
CASSLLRGLRNEQFF
TGTGCCAGCAGTTTATTGCGGGGGCTAAGAAATGAGCAGTTCTTC
>TRBJ1-1|TRBV7-9|TRBD1|.
CASSPTGDGEAFF
TGTGCCAGCAGTCCGACAGGGGACGGTGAAGCTTTCTTT
>TRBJ1-5|TRBV19|TRBD1|few
CASSPTGLKPQHF
TGTGCCAGTAGTCCGACAGGGTTGAAGCCCCAGCATTTT
>TRBJ2-1|TRBV9|TRBD2|.
CASSPTSGSSYNEQFF
TGTGCCAGCAGCCCAACTAGCGGGAGCTCCTACAATGAGCAGTTCTTC
>TRBJ1-5|TRBV19|.|.
CASRTGAGGGPFNQPQHF
TGTGCCAGTAGAACCGGGGCCGGGGGGGGCCCTTTCAATCAGCCCCAGCATTTT
>TRBJ1-2|TRBV19|.|.
CASSPPPGDYGYTF
TGTGCCAGTAGTCCGCCCCCGGGGGACTATGGCTACACCTTC
>TRBJ2-1|TRBV3-1/TRBV3-2|.|.
CASSLGLWPYNEQFF
TGTGCCAGCAGCCTGGGACTCTGGCCCTACAATGAGCAGTTCTTC
>TRBJ2-7|TRBV7-9|TRBD1|once
CASSSQGWEQYF
TGTGCCAGCAGCTCACAGGGGTGGGAGCAGTACTTC
>TRBJ2-7|TRBV28|.|.
CASSLLYEQYF
TGTGCCAGCAGTCTACTCTACGAGCAGTACTTC
>TRBJ1-2|TRBV11-3|.|.
CASSLAPGRHTYGYTF
TGTGCCAGCAGCTTAGCCCCGGGACGACACACCTATGGCTACACCTTC
>TRBJ1-4|TRBV7-6|.|.
CASSLLQGPNEKLFF
TGTGCCAGCAGCTTACTACAGGGCCCTAATGAAAAACTGTTTTTT
>TRBJ2-1|TRBV9|TRBD2|.
CASSVVTGGIYNEQFF
TGTGCCAGCAGCGTAGTTACGGGGGGGATATACAATGAGCAGTTCTTC
>TRBJ1-6|TRBV28|.|few
CASTLGGPLHF
TGTGCCAGCACCCTCGGTGGACCCCTCCACTTT
>TRBJ2-4|TRBV5-1|.|.
CASSLGPGQRITKNIQYF
TGCGCCAGCAGCTTGGGACCGGGACAAAGAATAACCAAAAACATTCAGTACTTC
>TRBJ2-2|TRBV5-1|.|.
CASSFADGNTGELFF
TGCGCCAGCAGCTTTGCCGACGGGAACACCGGGGAGCTGTTTTTT
>TRBJ1-2|TRBV6-6|.|.
CASSQTGDYGYTF
TGTGCCAGCAGTCAGACAGGAGACTATGGCTACACCTTC
>TRBJ1-4|TRBV2|TRBD1|.
CASTSTGVATNEKLFF
TGTGCCAGCACCTCGACAGGGGTTGCAACTAATGAAAAACTGTTTTTT
>TRBJ1-1|TRBV19|TRBD1|.
CASKDRVTEAFF
TGTGCCAGTAAAGACAGGGTCACTGAAGCTTTCTTT
>TRBJ2-3|TRBV27|TRBD2|.
CASSPRTSSSTDTQYF
TGTGCCAGCAGTCCCCGGACTAGTTCCAGCACAGATACGCAGTATTTT
>TRBJ1-4|TRBV5-1|TRBD1|.
CASSSTGGSSEKLFF
TGCGCCAGCAGCTCCACAGGGGGCTCGAGTGAAAAACTGTTTTTT
>TRBJ1-5|TRBV2|.|.
CASSPLGQSNQPQHF
TGTGCCAGCAGTCCCCTCGGGCAGAGCAATCAGCCCCAGCATTTT
>TRBJ1-6|TRBV19|TRBD1|.
CASSIDSRQGYSPLHF
TGTGCCAGTAGTATAGATTCTCGACAGGGGTATTCACCCCTCCACTTT
>TRBJ1-2|TRBV7-6|.|once
CASSFTGGHGYTF
TGTGCCAGCAGCTTCACCGGGGGGCATGGCTACACCTTC
>TRBJ1-3|TRBV15|.|once
CATSRGPLGGGFSGNTIYF
TGTGCCACCAGCAGAGGCCCACTTGGTGGGGGGTTCTCTGGAAACACCATATATTTT
>TRBJ1-2|TRBV19|.|.
CASSTSGYVSSWDYGYTF
TGTGCCAGTAGTACCTCCGGGTACGTGTCTAGTTGGGACTATGGCTACACCTTC
>TRBJ2-1|TRBV18|TRBD1|.
CASSIGQGLNEQFF
TGTGCCAGCTCCATAGGACAGGGGCTCAATGAGCAGTTCTTC
>TRBJ2-7|TRBV6-5|TRBD1|.
CASSYRGQGSEQYF
TGTGCCAGCAGTTACCGGGGACAGGGATCCGAGCAGTACTTC
>TRBJ1-4|TRBV6-5|.|.
CASRRGGGGEKLFF
TGTGCCAGCAGGAGGGGGGGAGGAGGTGAAAAACTGTTTTTT
>TRBJ2-1|TRBV3-1/TRBV3-2|.|.
CASSQSDYNEQFF
TGTGCCAGCAGCCAATCAGACTACAATGAGCAGTTCTTC
>TRBJ1-2|TRBV5-1|TRBD1|few
CASRSLGQGEYGYTF
TGCGCCAGCAGAAGCCTAGGACAGGGCGAGTATGGCTACACCTTC
>TRBJ2-5|TRBV3-1/TRBV3-2|.|.
CATGAGASETQYF
TGTGCCACAGGGGCGGGGGCGTCGGAGACCCAGTACTTC
>TRBJ2-7|TRBV5-1|TRBD2|.
CASSLLGTSADEQYF
TGCGCCAGCAGCTTACTCGGGACTAGCGCGGACGAGCAGTACTTC
>TRBJ1-1|TRBV28|.|.
CASNRRAAEAFF
TGTGCCAGCAATCGCAGGGCGGCTGAAGCTTTCTTT
>TRBJ2-2|TRBV5-1|.|.
CASSLSGVGGKTGELFF
TGCGCCAGCAGCTTGTCGGGAGTTGGGGGGAAGACCGGGGAGCTGTTTTTT
>TRBJ1-4|TRBV30|TRBD1|.
CAGDRDRENEKLFF
TGTGCCGGAGACCGGGACAGGGAAAATGAAAAACTGTTTTTT
>TRBJ1-1|TRBV6-5|TRBD1|few
CASGKDRGREAFF
TGTGCCAGCGGCAAGGACAGGGGGCGTGAAGCTTTCTTT
>TRBJ2-7|TRBV9|.|.
CASSVGTGTISSYEQYF
TGTGCCAGCAGCGTAGGAACCGGGACAATAAGCTCCTACGAGCAGTACTTC
>TRBJ1-1|TRBV7-2|.|.
CASSPGRGLVAFF
TGTGCCAGCAGCCCAGGCCGGGGTTTAGTCGCTTTCTTT
>TRBJ1-5|TRBV3-1/TRBV3-2|.|.
CASSTGQSRPQHF
TGTGCCAGCAGCACCGGACAGTCCCGGCCCCAGCATTTT
>TRBJ1-4|TRBV6-5|.|.
CASRDTLGNEKLFF
TGTGCCAGCAGGGACACCCTAGGGAATGAAAAACTGTTTTTT
>TRBJ1-5|TRBV19|TRBD1|.
CASSNTGADQPQHF
TGTGCCAGTAGCAACACAGGGGCAGATCAGCCCCAGCATTTT
>TRBJ1-5|TRBV28|TRBD1|few
CASSPYGQGGNQPQHF
TGTGCCAGCAGTCCTTACGGACAGGGAGGCAATCAGCCCCAGCATTTT
>TRBJ1-1|TRBV7-9|.|few
CASSLEVGFLGAMNTEAFF
TGTGCCAGCAGCTTAGAGGTTGGGTTCCTTGGCGCGATGAACACTGAAGCTTTCTTT
>TRBJ2-7|TRBV5-1|TRBD1|.
CASSQPGTGLTEQYF
TGCGCCAGCAGCCAACCCGGGACAGGGTTAACCGAGCAGTACTTC
>TRBJ1-5|TRBV6-2/TRBV6-3|.|few
CASSSDRRQPQHF
TGTGCCAGCAGTTCCGACAGAAGACAGCCCCAGCATTTT
>TRBJ2-2|TRBV5-4|.|.
CASSLPQVDTGELFF
TGTGCCAGCAGCTTGCCACAGGTGGACACCGGGGAGCTGTTTTTT
>TRBJ2-7|TRBV11-1|.|.
CASSSQQGKQYF
TGTGCCAGCAGCTCGCAACAGGGTAAGCAGTACTTC
>TRBJ1-2|TRBV6-6|.|.
CASSYGWEGTDYGYTF
TGTGCCAGCAGTTACGGGTGGGAGGGGACGGACTATGGCTACACCTTC
>TRBJ2-2|TRBV4-2|TRBD2|.
CASSQALAGGNTGELFF
TGTGCCAGCAGCCAAGCCCTAGCGGGGGGAAACACCGGGGAGCTGTTTTTT
>TRBJ1-2|TRBV27|.|.
CASGRGGYTNYGYTF
TGTGCCAGCGGGAGGGGAGGATACACTAACTATGGCTACACCTTC
>TRBJ2-7|TRBV10-3|.|.
CAIRGSAREQYF
TGTGCCATCAGGGGGTCAGCTCGCGAGCAGTACTTC
>TRBJ1-1|TRBV7-2|.|.
CASSLGRNTEAFF
TGTGCCAGCAGCTTAGGACGGAACACTGAAGCTTTCTTT
>TRBJ2-4|TRBV5-6|TRBD1|.
CASSLYDRGDIQYF
TGTGCCAGCAGCTTGTACGACAGGGGAGACATTCAGTACTTC
>TRBJ1-1|TRBV5-1|.|.
CASSLGSVAGGAYAFF
TGCGCCAGCAGCTTGGGGTCTGTGGCGGGGGGCGCGTACGCTTTCTTT
>TRBJ1-2|TRBV5-1|.|.
CASSRSVQGDDGYTF
TGCGCCAGCAGCCGGTCCGTTCAAGGGGATGATGGCTACACCTTC
>TRBJ1-1|TRBV9|.|few
CASSLSTGYNTEAFF
TGTGCCAGCAGCCTCAGCACAGGGTATAACACTGAAGCTTTCTTT
>TRBJ1-1|TRBV19|.|.
CASSRGGGTEAFF
TGTGCCAGTAGCCGGGGTGGGGGCACTGAAGCTTTCTTT